This T cell receptor beta chain emerged from a study of blood T cells in healthy people across ages. Through a sample-barcoded 5' primer and a J-beta primer mix, a second PCR was run for roughly 7 to 12 cycles. Any given sample supplied a minimum of 3 million CDR3-containing paired-end reads. TCRdb independently ran MiXCR on the 5' RACE reads; one entry per CDR3 protein. The sample lists about 1.7 million distinct CDR3 sequences, roughly 30% occurring once. This clonotype was counted a few times. Sequencing input: blood. This TCR came from a woman aged 25-40 years in good health.

CDR3 sequence: CASSFSDRESNTQYF. The CDR3 DNA is TGTGCCAGCAGCTTCTCGGACAGGGAATCAAATACGCAGTATTTT. V gene TRBV13 combines with J gene TRBJ2-3; 8 bases fit TRBD1. V trimming: 3 bases; J trimming: 7 bases; junction bases outside the gene matches: 9. Germline CDR1 is PRHDT and CDR2 is FYEKMQ (reference sequence). The CDR3 totals 15 residues. The full variable domain, in which reference TRBV13 and TRBJ2-3 provide the parts outside the CDR3, is AAGVIQSPRHLIKEKRETATLKCYPIPRHDTVYWYQQGPGQDPQFLISFYEKMQSDKGSIPDRFSAQQFSDYHSELNMSSLELGDSALYFCASSFSDRESNTQYFGPGTRLTVL.